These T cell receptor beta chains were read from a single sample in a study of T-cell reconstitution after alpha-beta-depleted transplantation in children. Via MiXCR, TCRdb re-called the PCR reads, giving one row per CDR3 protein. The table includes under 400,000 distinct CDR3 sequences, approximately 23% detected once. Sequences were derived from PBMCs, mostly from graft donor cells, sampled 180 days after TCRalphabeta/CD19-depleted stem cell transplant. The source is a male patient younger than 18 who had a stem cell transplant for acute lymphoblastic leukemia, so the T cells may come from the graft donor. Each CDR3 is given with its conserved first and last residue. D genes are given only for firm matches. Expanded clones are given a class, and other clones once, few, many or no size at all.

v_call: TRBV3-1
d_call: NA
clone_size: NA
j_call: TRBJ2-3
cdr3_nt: TGTGCCAGCAGCCGCAACACAGATACGCAGTATTTT
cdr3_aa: CASSRNTDTQYF

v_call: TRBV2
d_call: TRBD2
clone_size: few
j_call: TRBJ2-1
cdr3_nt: TGTGCCAGCAGTGATCGGGAGGCCCCTTACAATGAGCAGTTCTTC
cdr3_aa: CASSDREAPYNEQFF

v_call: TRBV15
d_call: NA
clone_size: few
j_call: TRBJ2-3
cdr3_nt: TGTGCCACCAGTCCTAGCGCTCCCACAGATACGCAGTATTTT
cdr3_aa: CATSPSAPTDTQYF

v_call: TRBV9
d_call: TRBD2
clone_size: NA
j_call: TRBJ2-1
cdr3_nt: TGTGCCAGCAGCTGGGGGACTAGATCCTACAATGAGCAGTTCTTC
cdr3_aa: CASSWGTRSYNEQFF

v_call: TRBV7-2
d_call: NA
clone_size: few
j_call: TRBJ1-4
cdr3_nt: TGTGCCAGCAGCTTGGGGGTCTGGGGTGAAAAACTGTTTTTT
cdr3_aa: CASSLGVWGEKLFF

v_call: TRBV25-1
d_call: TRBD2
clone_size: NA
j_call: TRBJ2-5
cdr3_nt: TGTGCCAGCAGGCCTTCATTTGGCGGGAGAAACAGTGGGACCCAGTACTTC
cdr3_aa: CASRPSFGGRNSGTQYF

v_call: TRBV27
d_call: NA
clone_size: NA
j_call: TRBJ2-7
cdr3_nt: TGTGCCAGCAGTTTATATCAGGCAAACGCCTACGAGCAGTACTTC
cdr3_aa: CASSLYQANAYEQYF

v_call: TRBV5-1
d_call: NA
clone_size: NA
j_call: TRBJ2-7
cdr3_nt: TGCGCCAGCAGCTTCTCTAGCAAGGACAGTTCCTTCTCCTACGAGCAGTACTTC
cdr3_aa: CASSFSSKDSSFSYEQYF

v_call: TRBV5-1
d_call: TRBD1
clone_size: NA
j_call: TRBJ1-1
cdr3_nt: TGCGCCAGCAGCGCGCCGAAGACAGGGTTGGGGACTGAAGCTTTCTTT
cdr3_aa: CASSAPKTGLGTEAFF

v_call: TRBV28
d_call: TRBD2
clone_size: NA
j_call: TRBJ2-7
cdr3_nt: TGTGCCAGCAGTTCCCCTTCTAGCGGGAGGGCCTACGAGCAGTACTTC
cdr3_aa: CASSSPSSGRAYEQYF

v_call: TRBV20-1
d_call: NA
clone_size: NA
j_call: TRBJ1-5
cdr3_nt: TGCAGTGCTAGCCCAGATTATAGCAATCAGCCCCAGCATTTT
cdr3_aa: CSASPDYSNQPQHF

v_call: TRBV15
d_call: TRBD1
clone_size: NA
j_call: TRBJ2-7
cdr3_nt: TGTGCCACCAGCAGAGTAGACAGGGGCTACGAGCAGTACTTC
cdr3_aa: CATSRVDRGYEQYF

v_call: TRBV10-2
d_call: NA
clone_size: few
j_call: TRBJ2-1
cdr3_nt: TGCGCCAGCGAATTGGAACGGGATGAGCAGTTCTTC
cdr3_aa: CASELERDEQFF

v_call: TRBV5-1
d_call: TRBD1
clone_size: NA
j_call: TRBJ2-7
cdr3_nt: TGCGCCAGCAGCTTGTATCAGGGGGCCTACGAGCAGTACTTC
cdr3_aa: CASSLYQGAYEQYF

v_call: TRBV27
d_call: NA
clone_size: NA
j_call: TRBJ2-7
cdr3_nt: TGTGCCAGCAGTTTTCACGCCTCCTACGAGCAGTACTTC
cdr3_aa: CASSFHASYEQYF

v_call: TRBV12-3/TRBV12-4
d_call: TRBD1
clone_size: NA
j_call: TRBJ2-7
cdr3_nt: TGTGCCAGCAGTCAGGGGACAGCCTACGCGCAGTACTTC
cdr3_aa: CASSQGTAYAQYF

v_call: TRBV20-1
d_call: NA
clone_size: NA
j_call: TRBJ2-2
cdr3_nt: TGCAGTGCTCCCGGGACGTCGAACACCGGGGAGCTGTTTTTT
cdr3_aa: CSAPGTSNTGELFF

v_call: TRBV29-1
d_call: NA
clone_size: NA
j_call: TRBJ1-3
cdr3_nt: TGCAGCGCCGGGCCCCGGGGTAACACCATATATTTT
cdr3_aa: CSAGPRGNTIYF

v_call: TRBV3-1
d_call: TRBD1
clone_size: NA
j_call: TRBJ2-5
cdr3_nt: TGTGCCAGCAGCCAATTCGGTACAGGGGGGCAAGAGACCCAGTACTTC
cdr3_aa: CASSQFGTGGQETQYF

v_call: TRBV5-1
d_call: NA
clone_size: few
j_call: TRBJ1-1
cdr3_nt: TGCGCCAGCAGCTTCGGTCGGAACACTGAAGCTTTCTTT
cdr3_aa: CASSFGRNTEAFF

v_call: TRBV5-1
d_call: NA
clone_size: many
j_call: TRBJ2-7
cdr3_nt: TGCGCCAGCAGCTTCGGACAGACCTACGAGCAGTACTTC
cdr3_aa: CASSFGQTYEQYF

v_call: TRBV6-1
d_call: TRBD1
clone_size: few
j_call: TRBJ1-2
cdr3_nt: TGTGCCAGCAGTCCGCAGGGGGCGCGGAGTAACTATGGCTACACCTTC
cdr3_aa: CASSPQGARSNYGYTF

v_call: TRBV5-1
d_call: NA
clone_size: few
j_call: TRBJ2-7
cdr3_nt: TGCGCCAGCAGCATTAGGGACCAGGGCTACGAGCAGTACTTC
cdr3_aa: CASSIRDQGYEQYF

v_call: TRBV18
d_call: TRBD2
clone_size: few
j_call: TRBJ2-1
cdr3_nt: TGTGCCAGCTCACCACCGGGTAGCGGGATGGTTAATGAGCAGTTCTTC
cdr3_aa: CASSPPGSGMVNEQFF

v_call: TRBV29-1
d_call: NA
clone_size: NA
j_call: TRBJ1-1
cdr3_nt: TGCAGCGTTGGGCAGGTTGCTGAAGCTTTCTTT
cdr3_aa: CSVGQVAEAFF

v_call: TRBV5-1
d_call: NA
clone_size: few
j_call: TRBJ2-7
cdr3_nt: TGCGCCAGCAGCTTGTGGCTTAAAACCTACGAGCAGTACTTC
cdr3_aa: CASSLWLKTYEQYF

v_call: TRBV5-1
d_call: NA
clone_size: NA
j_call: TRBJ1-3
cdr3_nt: TGCGCCAGCAGCGTGCACTGGGGGGCCTCTGGAAACACCATATATTTT
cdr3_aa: CASSVHWGASGNTIYF

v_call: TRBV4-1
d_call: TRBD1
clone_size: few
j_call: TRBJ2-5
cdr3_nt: TGCGCCAGCAGCCGACCGGGACAGGCGGATGGAAAGACCCAGTACTTC
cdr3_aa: CASSRPGQADGKTQYF

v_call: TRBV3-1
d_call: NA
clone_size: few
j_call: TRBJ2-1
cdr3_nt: TGTGCCAGCAGCCAATCCTATGGGATTAATGAGCAGTTCTTC
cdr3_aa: CASSQSYGINEQFF

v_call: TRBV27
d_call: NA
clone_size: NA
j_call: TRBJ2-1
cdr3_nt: TGTGCCAGCAGTAAAGGGACTTTACTAATGGGGTACAATGAGCAGTTCTTC
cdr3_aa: CASSKGTLLMGYNEQFF

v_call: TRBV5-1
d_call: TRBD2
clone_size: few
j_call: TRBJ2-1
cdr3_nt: TGCGCCAGCAGCTTTTCTCTAGCGGGTTCCTACAATGAGCAGTTCTTC
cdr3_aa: CASSFSLAGSYNEQFF

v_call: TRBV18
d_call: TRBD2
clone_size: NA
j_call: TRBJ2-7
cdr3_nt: TGTGCCAGCTCACCTAGCGGGAAGTCCTACGAGCAGTACTTC
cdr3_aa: CASSPSGKSYEQYF

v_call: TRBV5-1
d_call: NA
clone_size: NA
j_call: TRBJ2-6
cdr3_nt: TGCGCCAGCAGCCCTTACAGCTCTGGGGCCAACGTCCTGATTTTC
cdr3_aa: CASSPYSSGANVLIF

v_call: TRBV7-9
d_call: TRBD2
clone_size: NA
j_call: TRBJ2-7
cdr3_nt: TGTGCCAGCAGCTTAGCACGACTAGCCGATTCCTACGAGCAGTACTTC
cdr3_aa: CASSLARLADSYEQYF

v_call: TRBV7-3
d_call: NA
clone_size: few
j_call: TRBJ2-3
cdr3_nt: TGTGCCAGCAGCTTACGGGCCGGAGGAGCAACAGATACGCAGTATTTT
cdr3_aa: CASSLRAGGATDTQYF

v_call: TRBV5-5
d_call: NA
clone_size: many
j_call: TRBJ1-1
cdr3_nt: TGTGCCAGCAGCTTGGAAAGGAACACTGAAGCTTTCTTT
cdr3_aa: CASSLERNTEAFF

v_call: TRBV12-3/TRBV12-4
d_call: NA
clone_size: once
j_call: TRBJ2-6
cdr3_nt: TGTGCCAGCAGTTTTCGGGGGACGTCGGTCGTCTCTGGGGCCAACGTCCTGACTTTC
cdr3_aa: CASSFRGTSVVSGANVLTF

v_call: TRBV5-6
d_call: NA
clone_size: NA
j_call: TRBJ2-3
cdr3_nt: TGTGCCAGCAGCTTCCAGGAACAGGGCGCAGATACGCAGTATTTT
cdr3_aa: CASSFQEQGADTQYF

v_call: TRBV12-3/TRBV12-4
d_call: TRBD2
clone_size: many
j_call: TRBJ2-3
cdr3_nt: TGTGCCAGCAGTTCTAGACTAGCGGGAGGGACGTCAACGGATACGCAGTATTTT
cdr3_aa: CASSSRLAGGTSTDTQYF

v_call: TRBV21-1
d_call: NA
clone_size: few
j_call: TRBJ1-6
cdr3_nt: TGTGCCAGCAGCAAAGGAACCGACAGACTCCCGGGAAATTCACCCCTCCACTTT
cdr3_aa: CASSKGTDRLPGNSPLHF

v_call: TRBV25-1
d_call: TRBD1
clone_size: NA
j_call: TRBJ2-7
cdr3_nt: TGTGCCAGCAGGGGGACAGGGGGGTTCAACGAGCAGTACTTC
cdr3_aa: CASRGTGGFNEQYF

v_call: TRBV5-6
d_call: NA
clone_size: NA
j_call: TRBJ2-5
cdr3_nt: TGTGCCAGCAACCTGTTAGGGGCGAATCTGAAGACCCAGTACTTC
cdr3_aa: CASNLLGANLKTQYF

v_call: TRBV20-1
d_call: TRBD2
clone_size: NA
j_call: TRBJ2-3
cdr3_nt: TGCAGTGCTCGACGGACTAGCGGGAGGGGCGGGGATACGCAGTATTTT
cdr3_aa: CSARRTSGRGGDTQYF

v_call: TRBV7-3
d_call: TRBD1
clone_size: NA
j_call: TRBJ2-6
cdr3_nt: TGTGCCAGCAGCTCCCTGGGACAGGGGCTAACTGGGGCCAACGTCCTGACTTTC
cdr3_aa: CASSSLGQGLTGANVLTF

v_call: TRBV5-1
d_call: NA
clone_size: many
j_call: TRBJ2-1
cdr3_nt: TGCGCCAGCAGCTTGGCCAATGAGCAGTTCTTC
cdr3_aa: CASSLANEQFF

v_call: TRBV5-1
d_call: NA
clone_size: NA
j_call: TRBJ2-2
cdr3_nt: TGCGCCAGCAGCTTGACGGTTCGGAACACCGGGGAGCTGTTTTTT
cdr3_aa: CASSLTVRNTGELFF

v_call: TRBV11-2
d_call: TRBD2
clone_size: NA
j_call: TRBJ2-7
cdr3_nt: TGTGCCAGCAGCTTAGATCTAGCGGGGAGCTACGAGCAGTACTTC
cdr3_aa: CASSLDLAGSYEQYF

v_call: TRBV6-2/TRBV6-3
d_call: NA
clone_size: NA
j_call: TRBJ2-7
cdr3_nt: TGTGCCAGCAATTACGAGCAGTACTTC
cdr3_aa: CASNYEQYF

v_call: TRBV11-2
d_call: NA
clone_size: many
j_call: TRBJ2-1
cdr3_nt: TGTGCCAGCAGCTTAGGGGCGCGCCGGTCCTACAATGAGCAGTTCTTC
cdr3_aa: CASSLGARRSYNEQFF

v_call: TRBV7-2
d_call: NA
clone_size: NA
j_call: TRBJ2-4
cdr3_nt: TGTGCCAGCAGCTTAGTTGGGGGTGGGGTCAAAAACATTCAGTACTTC
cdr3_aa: CASSLVGGGVKNIQYF